This TCR beta chain was obtained from a study of CD4 T cells in relation to SARS-CoV-2 and coronaviruses. Study context: The restricting HLA molecule for shared crossreactive spike epitopes was mapped.

There are a few counts of this clone. Data came from immunoSEQ multiplex PCR; TCRdb stores just in-frame clones and leaves some out. The profile covers approximately 50,000 clones, with roughly 94% appearing a single time and roughly 0.39% taken by the ten largest. V was cut by 3 bases and J by 7 bases, with 12 bases left in between. CDR3 length equals 13 residues. From germline, CDR1 is MGHRA and CDR2 YSYEKL. V gene TRBV4-1 combines with J gene TRBJ1-1; D gene unclear. Sequencing was done on a sample of naive CD4+ T cells from PBMCs. Subset given: naive CD4+ T cells isolated by negative enrichment. This receptor was taken from an adult with COVID-19. The CDR3 here is CASSHEFRGEAFF. The CDR3 DNA follows: TGCGCCAGCAGCCATGAATTTAGAGGTGAAGCTTTCTTT.